The 28 T cell receptor beta chains below come from one sample, sequenced in a study of OX40 agonist ivuxolimab in advanced cancers. Repertoires were generated with immunoSEQ multiplex PCR, while TCRdb's copy carries only in-frame clones and drops some. This sample carries 60,000 to 80,000 clones, less than 85% of them seen once, and the ten largest clones take roughly a tenth. This specimen consisted of CD4+ or CD8+ T cells sorted from blood, obtained in a trial of the OX40 agonist ivuxolimab. The receptor set was obtained from an adult with an advanced solid tumor such as melanoma, head and neck, liver or kidney cancer.

This chain connects TRBV5-5 to TRBJ1-5; tentatively, D is TRBD1 (5 bases). V lost 3 bases and J lost 0, with 13 bases in between. This CDR3 is 16 amino acids long. The germline CDR1 and CDR2 sequences are SGHKS and YYEKEE (reference sequence). Here the CDR3 DNA reads TGTGCCAGCAGCTGGGGACCGACAGCTAGCAATCAGCCCCAGCATTTT. The encoded protein is CASSWGPTASNQPQHF. Full variable domain (outside the CDR3, taken from reference TRBV5-5 and TRBJ1-5): DAGVTQSPTHLIKTRGQQVTLRCSPISGHKSVSWYQQVLGQGPQFIFQYYEKEERGRGNFPDRFSARQFPNYSSELNVNALLLGDSALYLCASSWGPTASNQPQHFGDGTRLSIL.

The chain carries TRBV6-6 and TRBJ2-2; D is undetermined. The CDR3 sequence is 15 residues long. Germline-derived CDR1 and CDR2 are MNHNY and SVGAGI (reference sequence). Trimming took 2 bases from V and 3 from J, leaving 10 bases between them. The CDR3 loop is CASSYGERHTGELFF. For the CDR3, the DNA is TGTGCCAGCAGTTACGGGGAACGTCACACCGGGGAGCTGTTTTTT.

CDR3 loop: CASVPQIRTGVSNSPLHF. The CDR3 bases are TGTGCCAGCGTCCCCCAAATCCGGACAGGAGTCAGTAATTCACCCCTCCACTTT. The rearrangement uses TRBV5-5 and TRBJ1-6; 7 bases are a match to TRBD1. The J segment lost 6 bases and the V segment lost 7 bases, leaving 19 bases of the junction unmatched. CDR3 size: 18 residues. Germline V gene data show CDR1 as SGHKS and CDR2 as YYEKEE (reference sequence).

The chain links TRBV2 to TRBJ1-5; D gene unclear. V was cut by 5 bases and J by 13 bases, with 12 bases left in between. This CDR3 is built from 11 residues. Germline V gene data show CDR1 as SNHLY and CDR2 as FYNNEI. The CDR3 sequence is CASSLITTQHF. For the CDR3, the DNA is TGTGCCAGCAGTTTAATAACCACACAGCATTTT.

The chain recombines TRBV4-1 with TRBJ1-6, with TRBD1 identical over 8 bases. The V gene end was trimmed by 0 bases and the J gene end by 2 bases; junction bases not matched to a gene: 6. CDR1 and CDR2 from the germline V gene are MGHRA and YSYEKL. The length of the CDR3 is 18 residues. This CDR3 is CASSQDENRGTYNSPLHF. Here the CDR3 DNA reads TGCGCCAGCAGCCAAGATGAAAACAGGGGGACCTATAATTCACCCCTCCACTTT.

V gene TRBV7-3 combines with J gene TRBJ2-1; D not certain. CDR1 SGHTA and CDR2 FQGTGA come from the germline V gene. The germline V and J ends were trimmed by 5 bases and 10 bases, with 12 bases remaining between them. The CDR3 has 12 residues. The CDR3 sequence: CASSPQPGEQFF. The CDR3 coding sequence is TGTGCCAGCAGCCCACAACCAGGAGAGCAGTTCTTC. The full variable domain, in which reference TRBV7-3 and TRBJ2-1 provide the parts outside the CDR3, is GAGVSQTPSNKVTEKGKYVELRCDPISGHTALYWYRQSLGQGPEFLIYFQGTGAADDSGLPNDRFFAVRPEGSVSTLKIQRTERGDSAVYLCASSPQPGEQFFGPGTRLTVL.

The V call is TRBV18, the J call TRBJ1-5; D gene uncertain. The germline gives CDR1 KGHSH, CDR2 LQKENI. CDR3 length: 15 amino acids. With 2 bases removed from V and 0 bases from J, the gap between germline ends came to 8 bases. In nucleotides, the CDR3 is TGTGCCAGCTCACCAGGAGGTTATAGCAATCAGCCCCAGCATTTT. Translation gives CASSPGGYSNQPQHF.

The rearrangement joins TRBV5-5 to TRBJ2-7, with a tentative D call TRBD2 (5 bases). The germline V gene has CDR1 SGHKS and CDR2 YYEKEE (reference sequence). V was cut by 4 bases and J by 5 bases, with 19 bases left in between. This CDR3 is built from 15 residues. The CDR3 region is CASSVGSGSLHEQYF. CDR3 DNA sequence: TGTGCCAGCAGCGTAGGGTCTGGGAGCCTCCACGAGCAGTACTTC.

The CDR3 DNA sequence: TGCGCCAGCAGCCAAGCCGGGACAGGGGGTTACCAAGAGACCCAGTACTTC. Translation: CASSQAGTGGYQETQYF. V gene TRBV4-3 combines with J gene TRBJ2-5, with TRBD1 matching over 11 bases. The CDR3 runs 17 residues. Trimming removed 1 base from V and 0 bases from J; junction bases left unmatched: 4. CDR1 LGHNA and CDR2 YSLEER come from the germline V gene.

This chain uses TRBV4-1 with TRBJ1-5; D gene unclear. The CDR3 sequence is 13 residues long. The germline V gene encodes CDR1 MGHRA and CDR2 YSYEKL. Trimming left V 1 base short and J 5 bases short, with 6 bases between. As DNA, the CDR3 is TGCGCCAGCAGCCAAGTGGTGGATCAGCCCCAGCATTTT. Its translation: CASSQVVDQPQHF.

The CDR3 coding sequence is TGTGCCAGCAGATTTAAGGCGGGGCCCACCGGGGAGCTGTTTTTT. Its translation: CASRFKAGPTGELFF. The chain has TRBV7-8 and TRBJ2-2; D is perhaps TRBD2 (6 bases). CDR1 is SGHVS, CDR2 FQNEAQ, per germline. The CDR3 covers 15 residues. V lost 6 bases and J 4 bases, leaving 15 bases between the germline ends.

This clone was seen more than once but under ten times. The chain is built from TRBV19 and TRBJ1-5; D may be TRBD1 (5 bases). V was cut by 3 bases and J by 7 bases, with 10 bases left in between. This CDR3 is built from 13 residues. The germline CDR1 and CDR2 sequences are LNHDA and SQIVND (reference sequence). The CDR3 DNA is TGTGCCAGTAGTATTGGTAGGGACCAGCCCCAGCATTTT. Its translation is CASSIGRDQPQHF.

The rearrangement uses TRBV7-2 and TRBJ2-7, with a tentative D call TRBD1 (6 bases). Deletions cut 5 bases from V and 9 bases from J, with 20 bases between. The CDR3 has 14 amino acids. The germline CDR1 and CDR2 sequences are SGHTA and FQGNSA. This CDR3 reads CASSLNRQEKGQYF. The CDR3 region has the DNA TGTGCCAGCAGCCTTAACAGACAGGAGAAAGGGCAGTACTTC.

The V gene is TRBV6-6, the J gene TRBJ2-7, with D unresolved. V lost 3 bases to trimming and J lost 6 bases, with 12 bases between them. The CDR3 has 13 amino acids. Germline-derived CDR1 and CDR2 are MNHNY and SVGAGI (reference sequence). DNA of the CDR3: TGTGCCAGCAGTTATAGTCGGAACTCCGAGCAGTACTTC. This gives the protein CASSYSRNSEQYF.

The chain employs TRBV4-1 and TRBJ2-5; 12 bases fit TRBD1. Germline V gene data show CDR1 as MGHRA and CDR2 as YSYEKL. CDR3 length: 15 residues. V lost 3 bases to trimming and J lost 5 bases; unmatched junction nucleotides: 4. CDR3 sequence: CASSQGTGGRETQYF. DNA for the CDR3: TGCGCCAGCAGCCAGGGGACAGGGGGCAGGGAGACCCAGTACTTC.

The chain carries TRBV7-9 and TRBJ2-7; D could derive from TRBD1 or TRBD2 (5 bases each). The CDR3 contains 13 residues. From germline, CDR1 is SEHNR and CDR2 FQNEAQ (reference sequence). Trimming pared 5 bases from V and 3 bases from J, leaving 11 bases between. The CDR3 DNA sequence: TGTGCCAGCAGCCTCCGGGACGGCTACGAGCAGTACTTC. It yields the protein CASSLRDGYEQYF. The full variable domain, in which reference TRBV7-9 and TRBJ2-7 provide the parts outside the CDR3, is DTGVSQNPRHKITKRGQNVTFRCDPISEHNRLYWYRQTLGQGPEFLTYFQNEAQLEKSRLLSDRFSAERPKGSFSTLEIQRTEQGDSAMYLCASSLRDGYEQYFGPGTRLTVT.

V usage is TRBV30 and J usage is TRBJ2-1, with 9 bases lining up with TRBD2. J was trimmed by 8 bases and V by 3 bases; bases with no gene match: 14. The CDR3 is 16 amino acids. In germline, CDR1 is GTSNPN, CDR2 SVGIG (reference sequence). CDR3 in DNA: TGTGCCTGGAGGCTAGGTGGGGCTAGCGGGATGGATGAGCAGTTCTTC. Residues: CAWRLGGASGMDEQFF. Complete variable domain (other parts from reference TRBV30 and TRBJ2-1): SQTIHQWPATLVQPVGSPLSLECTVEGTSNPNLYWYRQAAGRGLQLLFYSVGIGQISSEVPQNLSASRPQDRQFILSSKKLLLSDSGFYLCAWRLGGASGMDEQFFGPGTRLTVL.

This rearrangement joins TRBV7-3 to TRBJ1-6, with D uncertain. Germline V gives CDR1 SGHTA, CDR2 FQGTGA. Trimming took off 5 bases at V and 7 bases at J, with 15 bases between the two ends. This CDR3 has 15 residues. CDR3 region: CASSLVPPPNSPLHF. Here the CDR3 DNA reads TGTGCCAGCAGCCTCGTGCCCCCCCCAAATTCACCCCTCCACTTT. Full variable domain (missing parts from reference TRBV7-3 and TRBJ1-6): GAGVSQTPSNKVTEKGKYVELRCDPISGHTALYWYRQSLGQGPEFLIYFQGTGAADDSGLPNDRFFAVRPEGSVSTLKIQRTERGDSAVYLCASSLVPPPNSPLHFGNGTRLTVT.

In nucleotides, the CDR3 is TGTGCCAGCAGCGTATACGGGAGCGGGAACGAGCAGTACTTC. This sequence encodes CASSVYGSGNEQYF. The chain recombines TRBV9 with TRBJ2-7, with 7 bases that match TRBD2. Germline V lookup: CDR1 SGDLS, CDR2 YYNGEE. The CDR3 has 14 amino acids. V shed 1 base, J shed 5 bases, and the junction held 6 bases outside the gene matches.

The gene calls are TRBV2 and TRBJ2-7; the D gene is possibly TRBD2 (6 bases). Germline assignment: CDR1 SNHLY and CDR2 FYNNEI. V was shortened by 3 bases and J by 4 bases, with 13 bases between the two germline ends. The CDR3 runs 14 residues. The CDR3 protein is CASSEWDSEYEQYF. The CDR3 bases are TGTGCCAGCAGTGAGTGGGACTCCGAATACGAGCAGTACTTC. The full variable domain, rest sourced from reference TRBV2 and TRBJ2-7, is EPEVTQTPSHQVTQMGQEVILRCVPISNHLYFYWYRQILGQKVEFLVSFYNNEISEKSEIFDDQFSVERPDGSNFTLKIRSTKLEDSAMYFCASSEWDSEYEQYFGPGTRLTVT.

This rearrangement joins TRBV4-1 to TRBJ1-5; D is undetermined. V was trimmed by 1 base and J by 6 bases, leaving 13 bases between them. Germline CDR1 reads MGHRA; CDR2 reads YSYEKL. This CDR3 contains 15 residues. As DNA, the CDR3 is TGCGCCAGCAGCCAAGGTCTCCAGGTTGGTCAGCCCCAGCATTTT. It translates to CASSQGLQVGQPQHF.

The chain employs TRBV5-4 and TRBJ2-3, with 9 positions matching TRBD2. The J segment lost 4 bases and the V segment lost 6 bases, leaving 12 bases of the junction unmatched. This CDR3 has 16 amino acids. Germline V gene data show CDR1 as SGHNT and CDR2 as YYREEE (reference sequence). Here the CDR3 DNA reads TGTGCCAGCACCCGCGGGGGGGGGAAAACTTCAGATACGCAGTATTTT. This codes for CASTRGGGKTSDTQYF.

V and J are TRBV4-1 and TRBJ2-1; TRBD1 or TRBD2 may be the D gene (6 bases each). CDR1 and CDR2 (germline): MGHRA, YSYEKL. The CDR3 covers 15 residues. V was trimmed by 0 bases and J by 8 bases, leaving 14 bases between them. The CDR3 DNA reads as TGCGCCAGCAGCCAAGATGGAGGGGGGCGGGATGAGCAGTTCTTC. It specifies CASSQDGGGRDEQFF.

This clone was detected only a few times. The chain links TRBV4-1 to TRBJ1-6; tentatively, D is TRBD1 (5 bases). V gave up 3 bases and J gave up 10 bases, with 22 bases separating them. Germline V gene sequence: CDR1 MGHRA, CDR2 YSYEKL. CDR3 length: 17 residues. In nucleotides, the CDR3 is TGCGCCAGCAGCCATGCAGCCCCACGACAGAAAGGGTCACCCCTCCACTTT. Residues: CASSHAAPRQKGSPLHF.

The chain recombines TRBV6-1 with TRBJ2-2, with a possible D match to TRBD2 (7 bases). The ends were cut back, 1 base at V and 5 bases at J, with 11 bases in the middle. CDR3 size: 15 residues. Germline V CDR1 and CDR2: MNHNS, SASEGT. CDR3 protein: CASSEGGRGTGELFF. The CDR3 DNA sequence: TGTGCCAGCAGTGAAGGGGGGAGGGGGACCGGGGAGCTGTTTTTT.

V gene TRBV23-1 combines with J gene TRBJ1-5, with D perhaps matching TRBD1 (6 bases). TRBV23-1 is reported as an ORF; its role is uncertain. Trimming pared 0 bases from V and 3 bases from J, leaving 18 bases between. The CDR3 is 18 residues long. The CDR3 coding sequence is TGCGCCAGCAGTCAATCTTCGACAGGCGGAATGGACAATCAGCCCCAGCATTTT. It is translated as CASSQSSTGGMDNQPQHF.

V is TRBV30 and J is TRBJ1-1; D possibly corresponds to TRBD1 (6 bases). The ends were cut back, 1 base at V and 11 bases at J, with 11 bases in the middle. CDR1 and CDR2 (germline): GTSNPN, SVGIG (reference sequence). The CDR3 runs 11 residues. This chain's CDR3 is CAWSGGRGAFF. The CDR3 DNA sequence: TGTGCCTGGAGTGGTGGCAGGGGTGCTTTCTTT.

This chain joins TRBV5-6 and TRBJ1-6, with D perhaps TRBD1 (5 bases). The CDR3 consists of 16 residues. Germline assignment: CDR1 SGHDT and CDR2 YYEEEE. Trimming left V 4 bases short and J 6 bases short, with 17 bases between. The CDR3 DNA reads TGTGCCAGCAGCGTACAGGTCAAAGGAATTAATTCACCCCTCCACTTT. Encoded protein: CASSVQVKGINSPLHF.